The table lists the clone carrying this TCR beta chain with a few counts. The antigen is undetermined. The CDR3 is 17 amino acids. Germline V lookup: CDR1 LNHNV, CDR2 YYDKDF (reference sequence). Trimming cost V 5 bases and J 0 bases, with 17 bases left between them. This specimen belongs to a study of T-cell memory formation after mild COVID-19. Study summary: The study found TCR clusters largely donor specific.

TCRdb processed the 5' RACE reads anew with MiXCR; each CDR3 protein has one entry. Here the sample spans under 250,000 distinct CDR3 sequences, 15% being singletons. Points from the study as a whole: CD4+ clones that contracted lay mainly in CM and EM; CD8+ ones lay in EMRA. Unconfirmed was the SARS-CoV-2 specificity of second-wave clones that peaked on day 37.

The origin of this receptor is an adult woman who had mild COVID-19 (a few samples of this study predate the infection). Cell type and time point are not known. The chain links TRBV15 to TRBJ2-1; possibly TRBD2 for D (5 bases). The specimen was PBMCs or a T cell subset sorted from them (not recorded which). The CDR3 nucleotides read TGTGCCACCAGCCGGAACGGGCGGGCAAGCTCCTACAATGAGCAGTTCTTC. Translated: CATSRNGRASSYNEQFF.